A single sample gave rise to the 10 T cell receptor beta chains below, sequenced in a study of T cell repertoires in cytomegalovirus infection. TCRdb ran MiXCR on the reads and lists one entry per CDR3 protein. The sample holds approximately 910,000 distinct CDR3 sequences, approximately 32% seen once. Their target antigens are unknown. Source: cultured CD8+ T cells from PBMCs, taken from culture after CMV antigen stimulation. These receptors were obtained from a human donor in good health (CMV status not recorded). Some clones in this sample may be carry-over from other donors' samples.

The chain employs TRBV5-6 and TRBJ2-1; D remains ambiguous. V lost 2 bases and J 9 bases, leaving 6 bases between the germline ends. CDR3 length equals 11 residues. The germline gives CDR1 SGHDT, CDR2 YYEEEE. CDR3 in DNA: TGTGCCAGCAGCTTTGACACTGAGCAGTTCTTC. This sequence encodes CASSFDTEQFF.

V usage is TRBV6-1 and J usage is TRBJ1-1; D is perhaps TRBD1 (5 bases). CDR1 and CDR2 from the germline V gene are MNHNS and SASEGT. Trimming removed 1 base at V and 7 bases at J, with 10 bases between. The CDR3 loop spans 13 amino acids. CDR3 sequence reads: CASSEVVGLEAFF. Here the CDR3 DNA reads TGTGCCAGCAGTGAAGTGGTGGGGCTTGAAGCTTTCTTT.

This clonotype was recorded a few times. The chain combines TRBV7-9 with TRBJ2-3; D is possibly TRBD1 (5 bases). The germline V and J ends were trimmed by 5 bases and 3 bases, with 15 bases remaining between them. CDR1 and CDR2 (germline): SEHNR, FQNEAQ (reference sequence). The CDR3 totals 15 residues. CDR3 DNA: TGTGCCAGCAGCCAAGACAGCTCCTATACAGATACGCAGTATTTT. Its protein product is CASSQDSSYTDTQYF.

This clonotype was seen only a few times. The chain uses TRBV11-3 and TRBJ2-7; D gene uncertain. The CDR3 is 14 amino acids. Per the germline V gene, CDR1 is SGHNT and CDR2 is YENEEA. Trimming shortened V by 2 bases and J by 0 bases, and 8 bases separated the two germline ends. CDR3 sequence reads: CASSLNSGSYEQYV. CDR3 nucleotides: TGTGCCAGCAGCTTAAACTCTGGCTCCTACGAGCAGTACGTC.

The chain carries TRBV19 and TRBJ2-4; D unclear. V gave up 3 bases and J gave up 3 bases, with 9 bases separating them. This CDR3 has 14 amino acids. From germline, CDR1 is LNHDA and CDR2 SQIVND (reference sequence). CDR3 in DNA: TGTGCCAGTAGTATCCCTTCGGGCAAAAACATTCAGTACTTC. Its translation is CASSIPSGKNIQYF.

This clonotype was picked up a small number of times. This chain links TRBV5-5 with TRBJ2-7; unclear D gene. V lost 3 bases, J lost 6 bases, and 13 bases lay in between. The CDR3 has 13 amino acids. Germline V gives CDR1 SGHKS, CDR2 YYEKEE (reference sequence). The CDR3 DNA reads as TGTGCCAGCAGCTCGCTCCCCGCTGGCGAGCAGTACGTC. This gives the protein CASSSLPAGEQYV.

V and J are TRBV7-9 and TRBJ2-7; D is possibly TRBD1 or TRBD2 (6 bases each). CDR1 is SEHNR, CDR2 FQNEAQ, per germline (reference sequence). V lost 5 bases and J 1 base, leaving 18 bases between the germline ends. This CDR3 comprises 16 residues. CDR3 in amino acids: CASSSHLAGTSYEQYF. CDR3 sequence (DNA): TGTGCCAGCAGCAGCCACCTTGCGGGGACATCCTACGAGCAGTACTTC.

By frequency in the sample, this clonotype is medium-sized (0.01 to 0.1%). This chain joins TRBV7-6 and TRBJ2-5; the match to TRBD1 covers 9 bases. Germline CDR1 is SGHVS and CDR2 is FNYEAQ. There are 15 residues in the CDR3. V lost 2 bases, J lost 5 bases, and 6 bases stayed unmatched. CDR3 protein: CASSLRTGDGETQYF. The CDR3 DNA reads as TGTGCCAGCAGCTTAAGGACAGGGGATGGGGAGACCCAGTACTTC.

This clonotype was seen a handful of times. The V and J genes are TRBV6-6 and TRBJ1-4; D not certain. V was shortened by 2 bases and J by 5 bases, with 18 bases between the two germline ends. This CDR3 region has 17 residues. CDR1 and CDR2 (germline): MNHNY, SVGAGI (reference sequence). Here the CDR3 DNA reads TGTGCCAGCAGTTACCTTTTCCCCGACCGTTCAAATGAAAAACTGTTTTTT. This sequence encodes CASSYLFPDRSNEKLFF.

This clonotype was detected many times. The chain recombines TRBV6-1 with TRBJ2-1; no clear D gene. Trimming stripped 5 bases from V and 10 bases from J, with 18 bases between. The CDR3 sequence is 14 residues long. CDR1 and CDR2 from the germline V gene are MNHNS and SASEGT. CDR3 sequence (DNA): TGTGCCAGCAGTCTCAACCCCCCGGGCACCGAGCAGTTCTTC. Its protein is CASSLNPPGTEQFF.